Below, one T cell receptor (beta chain) is given with its context. The sample originates from a study of shared clonotypes between healthy human individuals. Germline lookup yields CDR1 MGHRA and CDR2 YSYEKL. V shed 5 bases and J shed 4 bases, with 11 bases lying between them. The CDR3 contains 13 residues. Researchers divided each subset's genomic DNA evenly across several immunoSEQ plates. The method was immunoSEQ multiplex PCR; TCRdb's version includes in-frame clones alone and lacks a portion of them. The table includes under 850,000 clones, around 92% detected once. Naive CD8 cells comprised CD45RO-negative, CCR7-positively selected cells, excluding terminally differentiated effector memory CD45RA+ cells.

The sample was naive CD8+ T cells sorted from blood. This clonotype originated in a man between 25 and 39 years old in good health. The V and J genes are TRBV4-1 and TRBJ2-5; no definite D call. The DNA for the CDR3 is TGCGCCAGCAGCGCAGGAGTGGGAGAGACCCAGTACTTC. Translation: CASSAGVGETQYF.